These 6 T cell receptor beta chains were all obtained from the same sample, sequenced in a study of OX40 agonist ivuxolimab in advanced cancers. Assay: immunoSEQ multiplex PCR; the TCRdb copy retains only in-frame clones and omits some. The sample lists tens of thousands of clones; 87% were seen once. Sequencing was performed on CD4+ or CD8+ T cells sorted from blood, taken in a trial of the OX40 agonist ivuxolimab. Every receptor here comes from an adult with an advanced solid tumor such as melanoma, head and neck, liver or kidney cancer.

The chain links TRBV10-3 to TRBJ1-1, with TRBD1 matching over 10 bases. Looked up from germline, CDR1 is ENHRY and CDR2 is SYGVKD. Trimming at V came to 8 bases and at J to 2 bases, leaving 5 bases not matched to a gene. CDR3 size: 14 residues. The CDR3 reads CAIQGTGDNTEAFF. The CDR3 bases are TGTGCCATCCAGGGGACAGGGGATAACACTGAAGCTTTCTTT.

This sequence joins TRBV4-2 and TRBJ2-1; perhaps TRBD2 as D (7 bases). Trimming removed 2 bases from V and 8 bases from J, with 25 bases in between. The CDR3 is 18 amino acids. From germline, CDR1 is LGHNA and CDR2 YNFKEQ. CDR3 protein: CASSQSEGGSFLYHEQFF. The CDR3 region has the DNA TGTGCCAGCAGCCAATCCGAGGGGGGGAGCTTTCTTTACCATGAGCAGTTCTTC.

The J gene is TRBJ1-2, the V gene TRBV11-2; D gene unclear. V was trimmed by 1 base and J by 2 bases, leaving 11 bases between them. Germline V gene sequence: CDR1 SGHAT, CDR2 FQNNGV. The CDR3 spans 15 residues. CDR3: CASSLVTTGNYGYTF. CDR3 nucleotide sequence: TGTGCCAGCAGCTTAGTTACTACGGGGAACTATGGCTACACCTTC.

There are a few counts of this clone. V gene TRBV10-3 combines with J gene TRBJ2-2; no reliable D call. CDR3 length equals 17 residues. V lost 2 bases, J lost 2 bases, and 15 bases lay in between. CDR1 and CDR2 (germline): ENHRY, SYGVKD. In nucleotides, the CDR3 is TGTGCCATCAGTGAGGCCCCCACCATAACAAACACCGGGGAGCTGTTTTTT. Translating gives CAISEAPTITNTGELFF.

This chain connects TRBV19 to TRBJ1-4, with a tentative D call TRBD1 (6 bases). The length of the CDR3 is 16 residues. CDR1 is LNHDA, CDR2 SQIVND, per germline (reference sequence). Trimming removed 3 bases at V and 5 bases at J, with 16 bases between. The CDR3 nucleotides read TGTGCCAGTAGTATTGGTTTCGGGACACCAAATGAAAAACTGTTTTTT. It yields the protein CASSIGFGTPNEKLFF.

This rearrangement joins TRBV30 to TRBJ2-2; 7 bases fit TRBD1. Germline-derived CDR1 and CDR2 are GTSNPN and SVGIG (reference sequence). The ends lost 3 bases at V and 5 bases at J; junction bases unmatched: 6. The CDR3 contains 14 residues. The CDR3 DNA follows: TGTGCCTGGAGAAGACAGGGTATTACCGGGGAGCTGTTTTTT. As protein: CAWRRQGITGELFF.